Presented here are 23 T cell receptor beta chains from one specimen sequenced in a study of blood T cell repertoires in COVID-19. Libraries were prepared by immunoSEQ multiplex PCR; TCRdb keeps only in-frame clonotypes and omits some of them. This sample has tens of thousands of clones, with approximately 86% found just once. Sequenced input: peripheral blood. These receptors were collected from a woman of 80 years or more with acute or convalescent COVID-19.

The J gene is TRBJ1-1, the V gene TRBV12-3 or TRBV12-4, with D maybe TRBD1 (5 bases). The ends were cut back, 7 bases at V and 3 bases at J, with 12 bases in the middle. The CDR3 runs 13 residues. The DNA for the CDR3 is TGTGCCAGCACCACGAGACAGTACACTGAAGCTTTCTTT. It specifies CASTTRQYTEAFF.

The chain is built from TRBV7-9 and TRBJ1-6; D unresolved. The CDR3 has 14 amino acids. Germline V gene sequence: CDR1 SEHNR, CDR2 FQNEAQ (reference sequence). Deletions cut 0 bases from V and 10 bases from J, with 10 bases between. Here the CDR3 reads CASSLAGLGSPLHF. The CDR3 DNA reads as TGTGCCAGCAGCTTAGCCGGTCTAGGATCACCCCTCCACTTT. Drawing the rest from reference TRBV7-9 and TRBJ1-6, the complete variable domain is DTGVSQNPRHKITKRGQNVTFRCDPISEHNRLYWYRQTLGQGPEFLTYFQNEAQLEKSRLLSDRFSAERPKGSFSTLEIQRTEQGDSAMYLCASSLAGLGSPLHFGNGTRLTVT.

The chain has TRBV19 and TRBJ1-3; D might be TRBD1 (6 bases). Germline V CDR1 and CDR2: LNHDA, SQIVND (reference sequence). The CDR3 has 16 residues. Trimming took 5 bases from V and 0 from J, leaving 14 bases between them. The CDR3 loop is CASSQGGRISGNTIYF. Written as DNA, the CDR3 is TGTGCCAGTAGTCAAGGGGGACGGATCTCTGGAAACACCATATATTTT.

This clone was detected only once. The chain combines TRBV30 with TRBJ2-7; 10 bases are shared with TRBD2. This CDR3 comprises 15 residues. Germline V gene lookup returns CDR1 GTSNPN and CDR2 SVGIG (reference sequence). V was clipped by 0 bases and J by 7 bases; unmatched bases: 9. CDR3 nucleotides: TGTGCCTGGAGTGTACCGGGACTAGCGCCCTCGGAGCAGTACTTC. This gives the protein CAWSVPGLAPSEQYF.

In its sample, this clone was seen once. The chain carries TRBV12-3 or TRBV12-4 and TRBJ1-2; 10 nucleotides align to TRBD1. V was pared by 5 bases and J by 8 bases, with 2 bases of the junction left unmatched. The CDR3 extends over 12 amino acids. The CDR3 bases are TGTGCCAGCAGTGGGACAGGGGACGGCTACACCTTC. Translated, it gives CASSGTGDGYTF.

The chain has TRBV12-5 and TRBJ2-2, with no clear D. This CDR3 has 13 residues. The germline V and J ends were trimmed by 7 bases and 5 bases, with 11 bases remaining between them. The germline CDR1 and CDR2 sequences are LGHNT and FRNRAP. The CDR3 here is CASAVRMTGELFF. The CDR3, as DNA: TGTGCTAGTGCCGTCAGAATGACCGGGGAGCTGTTTTTT.

The chain couples TRBV27 to TRBJ2-3; 8 bases are shared with TRBD1. J lost 0 bases, V lost 2 bases, and 7 bases had no gene match. CDR1 is MNHEY, CDR2 SMNVEV, per germline (reference sequence). The CDR3 runs to 17 residues. CDR3 nucleotides: TGTGCCAGCAGTTTACGAGGACAGGGCATTAGCACAGATACGCAGTATTTT. Encoded protein: CASSLRGQGISTDTQYF.

The V call is TRBV6-2 or TRBV6-3, the J call TRBJ1-5; D unclear. The CDR3 totals 18 residues. Trimming shortened V by 2 bases and J by 0 bases, and 17 bases separated the two germline ends. The germline CDR1 and CDR2 sequences are MNHEY and SVGEGT. The CDR3, as DNA: TGTGCCAGCAGTTACGCCTTGGGTGCAGGTTTTAGCAATCAGCCCCAGCATTTT. Translation gives CASSYALGAGFSNQPQHF.

The chain is built from TRBV28 and TRBJ2-1, with 8 bases fitting TRBD1. V was clipped by 3 bases and J by 7 bases; unmatched bases: 2. The CDR3 totals 13 residues. CDR1 and CDR2 (germline): MDHEN, SYDVKM. The CDR3 here is CASSFDRGNEQFF. DNA of the CDR3: TGTGCCAGCAGTTTTGACAGGGGTAATGAGCAGTTCTTC.

V gene TRBV4-3 combines with J gene TRBJ2-1; 8 nucleotides agree with TRBD2. Per germline, CDR1 LGHNA and CDR2 YSLEER. The CDR3 is 19 residues long. Unmatched junction bases numbered 14, after V lost 0 bases and J lost 4 bases. For the CDR3, the DNA is TGCGCCAGCAGCCAAGATGGAGTGGGGGCGGGGGGCCAGTACAATGAGCAGTTCTTC. Amino acid sequence: CASSQDGVGAGGQYNEQFF.

Regarding this clone: Mismatch with germline at one junction end may stem from a read error. The V call is TRBV30, the J call TRBJ2-7; D is perhaps TRBD2 (5 bases). In germline, CDR1 is GTSNPN, CDR2 SVGIG (reference sequence). The CDR3 spans 20 residues. The chain's CDR3 is CAWSVPPYHPEPTQTSGRIF. The DNA for the CDR3 is TGTGCCTGGAGTGTACCCCCATATCACCCCGAACCGACCCAAACAAGCGGTCGTATCTTC.

The chain is built from TRBV7-2 and TRBJ2-1; 7 bases are a match to TRBD1. This CDR3 is 15 amino acids long. The trim removed 3 bases at V and 3 bases at J, leaving 5 bases unmatched. Germline assignment: CDR1 SGHTA and CDR2 FQGNSA. The CDR3 nucleotides read TGTGCCAGCAGCTTTACAGGGGTGCTCTACAATGAGCAGTTCTTC. As protein: CASSFTGVLYNEQFF.

V usage is TRBV9 and J usage is TRBJ1-2; D might be TRBD1 (5 bases). CDR1 is SGDLS, CDR2 YYNGEE, per germline. This CDR3 contains 14 residues. V shed 2 bases and J shed 4 bases, with 12 bases lying between them. The CDR3 region has the DNA TGTGCCAGCAGCGTGGGGCAGGGAAGCTATGGCTACACCTTC. As protein: CASSVGQGSYGYTF.

This clone was seen a single time. V usage is TRBV27 and J usage is TRBJ1-6; 9 bases agree with TRBD1. V lost 6 bases to trimming and J lost 0 bases; unmatched junction nucleotides: 9. The CDR3 totals 18 residues. Germline V gene data show CDR1 as MNHEY and CDR2 as SMNVEV (reference sequence). The CDR3 loop reads CASSLRTGASSYNSPLHF. The DNA of the CDR3 is TGTGCCAGCAGCCTCAGGACAGGGGCGAGCTCCTATAATTCACCCCTCCACTTT.

The V and J genes are TRBV5-1 and TRBJ1-2; TRBD1 might be the D (6 bases). V lost 5 bases and J 4 bases, leaving 12 bases between the germline ends. From germline, CDR1 is SGHRS and CDR2 YFSETQ. The CDR3 consists of 13 residues. The CDR3: CASSYRDFYGYTF. CDR3 nucleotides: TGCGCCAGCAGTTACAGGGATTTCTATGGCTACACCTTC.

The V call is TRBV9, the J call TRBJ1-3; D call uncertain. Germline loops: CDR1 SGDLS, CDR2 YYNGEE. CDR3 length: 17 amino acids. V gave up 0 bases and J gave up 0 bases, with 13 bases separating them. In nucleotides, the CDR3 is TGTGCCAGCAGCGTAGAGGGAGGCTTCAGCTCTGGAAACACCATATATTTT. Its translation: CASSVEGGFSSGNTIYF. Together with reference TRBV9 and TRBJ1-3, the CDR3 gives the full variable domain: DSGVTQTPKHLITATGQRVTLRCSPRSGDLSVYWYQQSLDQGLQFLIQYYNGEERAKGNILERFSAQQFPDLHSELNLSSLELGDSALYFCASSVEGGFSSGNTIYFGEGSWLTVV.

The chain links TRBV7-8 to TRBJ2-3; the match to TRBD1 covers 8 bases. Germline V CDR1 and CDR2: SGHVS, FQNEAQ. V shed 11 bases, J shed 3 bases, and the junction held 7 bases outside the gene matches. The CDR3 loop spans 13 amino acids. CDR3 coding DNA: TGTGCCTTTGGAACAGGGGGAACAGATACGCAGTATTTT. Amino acids: CAFGTGGTDTQYF. The full variable domain, in which reference TRBV7-8 and TRBJ2-3 provide the parts outside the CDR3, is GAGVSQSPRYKVAKRGQDVALRCDPISGHVSLFWYQQALGQGPEFLTYFQNEAQLDKSGLPSDRFFAERPEGSVSTLKIQRTQQEDSAVYLCAFGTGGTDTQYFGPGTRLTVL.

The genes are TRBV10-3 and TRBJ2-7, with 12 bases lining up with TRBD1. CDR3 length equals 15 residues. Germline loops: CDR1 ENHRY, CDR2 SYGVKD. V shed 1 base, J shed 6 bases, and the junction held 4 bases outside the gene matches. CDR3 DNA sequence: TGTGCCATCAGTGAGTGGGGACAGGGGGCCCTCGAGCAGTACTTC. Amino acids: CAISEWGQGALEQYF.

V gene TRBV14 combines with J gene TRBJ2-5; maybe TRBD2 (5 bases). V lost 0 bases and J lost 1, with 12 bases in between. Germline CDR1 SGHDN, CDR2 FVKESK. The CDR3 covers 16 residues. The DNA for the CDR3 is TGTGCCAGCAGCCAAGATCATGGGAGTATCCAAGAGACCCAGTACTTC. Its translation: CASSQDHGSIQETQYF.

CDR3 loop: CASSMASGGRYNEQFF. In nucleotides, the CDR3 is TGTGCCAGTAGTATGGCTAGCGGGGGGCGTTACAATGAGCAGTTCTTC. The chain recombines TRBV19 with TRBJ2-1; 11 nucleotides align to TRBD2. This CDR3 has 16 residues. Germline CDR1 reads LNHDA; CDR2 reads SQIVND (reference sequence). J was trimmed by 4 bases and V by 3 bases; bases with no gene match: 5.

The chain employs TRBV7-2 and TRBJ2-1, with 8 bases lining up with TRBD2. Germline values: CDR1 SGHTA, CDR2 FQGNSA. With 5 bases clipped from V and 9 bases from J, the junction kept 9 bases outside the gene matches. The CDR3 loop spans 14 amino acids. The CDR3 is CASSPGGAVFEQFF. The CDR3 nucleotides read TGTGCCAGCAGCCCCGGGGGGGCAGTATTTGAGCAGTTCTTC.

This clone showed up many times. The rearrangement links TRBV7-9 to TRBJ2-3; the D gene is possibly TRBD2 (5 bases). The CDR3 is 15 amino acids. V was pared by 2 bases and J by 5 bases, with 14 bases between. CDR1 is SEHNR and CDR2 is FQNEAQ in the germline V gene (reference sequence). As DNA, the CDR3 is TGTGCCAGCAGCTTACCCGGACTTAGCGTAGATACGCAGTATTTT. Its translation: CASSLPGLSVDTQYF. Complete variable domain (other parts from reference TRBV7-9 and TRBJ2-3): DTGVSQNPRHKITKRGQNVTFRCDPISEHNRLYWYRQTLGQGPEFLTYFQNEAQLEKSRLLSDRFSAERPKGSFSTLEIQRTEQGDSAMYLCASSLPGLSVDTQYFGPGTRLTVL.

The rearrangement uses TRBV10-2 and TRBJ2-5, with TRBD1 matching over 7 bases. Germline CDR1 reads WSHSY; CDR2 reads SAAADI. V lost 0 bases to trimming and J lost 2 bases; unmatched junction nucleotides: 6. CDR3 length: 16 amino acids. The CDR3 sequence is CASSESSLQGQETQYF. CDR3 DNA sequence: TGCGCCAGCAGTGAGTCTAGTTTACAGGGGCAAGAGACCCAGTACTTC.